This TCR beta chain is drawn from a study of shared clonotypes between healthy human individuals (TCRdb year 2020). With regard to the full study: A few men and two women, aged 18 to 49 years, made up the cohort. To estimate repertoire size and how much clonotypes are shared between individuals, the study performed deep sequencing of blood TCR repertoires from a few healthy adults. Leukapheresis yielded between about 0.8 and 8.9 billion PBMCs per donor. For each donor, CD4 naive and CD4 memory were each run on three plates, CD8 naive on two plates, and CD8 memory on one plate. Different laboratories and diverse techniques were used to prepare libraries and sequence TCR repertoires, to increase sequencing depth and limit assay-specific biases.

Donors were healthy HIV-negative adults with no recently reported acute infections or vaccinations. Every donor was a Caucasian adult residing in Nashville, Tennessee, USA. CD4+ T cells were enriched by magnetic negative selection; naive cells were then positively selected on CD45RA, and the negative fraction formed the memory subset. After blood collection by leukapheresis, PBMCs were isolated using Ficoll-Histopaque density gradient centrifugation and then cryopreserved in the vapor phase of liquid nitrogen. Analytical flow cytometry was used to check the purity and quantity of every magnetically sorted T cell population. Genomic DNA was isolated from each sorted fraction and quantified by UV absorbance on a Nanodrop 2000c. Using the deep immunoSEQ assay, multiplex PCR amplified TCR CDR3 regions from genomic DNA. Extracted genomic DNA from each cell subset was spread evenly across all wells of several immunoSEQ 96-well plates, with each plate serving as a replicate. For sorted subsets, approximately 210 ng of genomic DNA, equivalent to some 30,000 T cell genomes, went into each replicate PCR. Purified libraries were quantified with a Qubit 3.0 fluorometer, sized on a Bioanalyzer 2100, and re-quantified with the KAPA Library Quantification kit. Every immunoSEQ 96-well plate was sequenced on a dedicated single-read 150-cycle Illumina NextSeq 550 flow cell. For the original study's pipeline: Because only junctional sequences without quality scores were contained in the immunoSEQ output, filtering matching that applied to full-length reads could not be performed. To assign V/J genes and CDR3, sequences were annotated against IMGT germline references using PyIR, a Python wrapper for IgBLAST v1.9. Any read was removed if the V/J assignment was weak (E-value above 1e-6), the CDR3 was missing, or the read contained stop codons, out-of-frame junctions, or ambiguous translated residues. V3J clonotypes were defined as sequences sharing the same inferred V gene, J gene, and CDR3 amino acid sequence. The percentage overlap between two repertoires was calculated by dividing the number of shared unique clonotypes by the size of the smaller repertoire. Richness of each repertoire was evaluated using RTK rarefaction, the Chao1 estimator, and Recon v2.1 estimates of unobserved clonotypes. Generation probabilities for all TCRbeta clonotypes obtained by the gDNA method from a handful of donors were computed using OLGA. Imported from immuneACCESS, the table was reduced by TCRdb to in-frame sequences with V and J called. These copies leave out some clones; in studies compared against another copy, an unresolved V gene accounts for under half, and the cause of the remainder is not known. V and J calls and clone size are copied from that table; D and trimming were computed from the DNA. This sample has around 510,000 clones in its table, and 90% to 96% of those were observed once. Under 0.065% of the sample is held by the ten biggest clonotypes.

Study-wide findings and limitations: Compared with non-shared clonotypes, the clonotypes found in all four sorted-subset donors had higher generation probabilities. Incomplete sequencing was indicated by rarefaction of sorted-subset datasets, despite the large sequencing depth. The small number of donors limited the genetic and exposure-history diversity represented. Pairwise subsampling led to the expectation that sequencing depth would affect the degree of clonotype sharing among donors. Sampling was limited to blood, and TCR repertoires in tissue likely differ from TCR repertoires in blood. Estimated clonotype richness was generally larger for naive than for memory subsets. Across a handful of donors, roughly 5% of naive CD4, 3% to 4% of naive CD8, 2.3% of memory CD4, and approximately 0.42% of memory CD8 clonotypes were shared.

For this clone: Its antigen is not yet known. No much larger clone is present one base from it, and per-base qualities are unavailable.

Trimming at the junction amounts to 4 bases on V and 2 bases on J, and the germline ends lie 10 bases apart. CDR1 and CDR2, looked up from the germline V gene (reference sequence), are LNHDA and SQIVND. The CDR3 has 14 amino acids, counting the end cysteine and phenylalanine. Just CDR3 DNA is preserved here, 42 bases in frame from base 1. In this chain, TRBV19 is recombined with TRBJ2-3; the D gene is not confidently resolved. The origin of this receptor is a woman aged 25 to 39 in good health. The sequenced sample was naive CD4+ T cells sorted from blood. The sample's cell subset or site, from its label and the paper: CD45RA+ positively selected. The CDR3 protein is CASSNPGVTDTQYF. The sequenced DNA is TGTGCCAGTAGTAACCCGGGCGTCACAGATACGCAGTATTTT.